This T cell receptor beta chain was identified during a study of lymphopenia after photon versus proton radiotherapy. TCRdb keeps only in-frame clones here, not all; method: immunoSEQ multiplex PCR. There are tens of thousands of clones in the sample; 80% to 90% occur only once, and less than 8.5% lies in the top ten. Study-level findings and limits: Photon-treated patients lost naive T cells and TCR diversity; proton-treated stayed stable. Post-nadir diversity loss with photons came from oligoclonal expansion, particularly CD8+ Temra cells.

J gave up 4 bases and V 2 bases, and 11 bases lay outside the gene matches. The CDR3 contains 19 residues. Germline CDR1 is SGHVS and CDR2 is FNYEAQ. This clone has more than one count but fewer than ten. The antigen is not known. The sequence was collected from an older woman with pancreatic cancer. Some clones in this sample may be carry-over from other donors' samples. Sequenced here: peripheral blood, sampled from a patient treated with proton-based radiotherapy. The chain recombines TRBV7-6 with TRBJ2-1; 13 nucleotides align to TRBD2. The CDR3 DNA is TGTGCCAGCAGCTTAAGGGCCTGGACTAGCGGGAGTTCTTACAATGAGCAGTTCTTC. Translating it yields CASSLRAWTSGSSYNEQFF.